The T cell receptor (beta chain) described here comes from a study of monozygotic twins with inflammatory bowel disease. CDR3 length: 15 residues. Germline assignment: CDR1 MNHEY and CDR2 SMNVEV (reference sequence). From its re-call of the 5' RACE reads, TCRdb lists each CDR3 protein once, without DNA. Its table records roughly 90,000 distinct CDR3 sequences. The rearrangement joins TRBV27 to TRBJ2-7; no DNA is available, so the TRBD1 call from TCRdb remains unchecked. The sample consisted of blood. The clonotype originates from a human donor with ulcerative colitis or Crohn's disease, or a healthy co-twin of an affected twin (not recorded which). CDR3: CASSQGDRVPYEQYF.